One sample yielded the 2 T cell receptor beta chains listed below, sequenced in a study of T cells in Graves' hyperthyroidism and ophthalmopathy. Researchers amplified the TCR beta CDR3 regions from RNA transcripts. First-round RT-PCR of the TCR CDR3 relied on the HTBI primer set. Via MiXCR, TCRdb re-called the multiplex PCR reads, giving one row per CDR3 protein. The table records approximately 360,000 distinct CDR3 sequences, 15% to 19% of them present only once. Sequencing was performed on blood. All receptors derive from a woman aged 18-35 years with Graves' hyperthyroidism that later progressed to Graves' ophthalmopathy.

This clonotype has a count of ten or more. V gene TRBV12-3 or TRBV12-4 combines with J gene TRBJ2-3; 7 bases are shared with TRBD2. The CDR3 is 16 residues long. With 4 bases clipped from V and 2 bases from J, the junction kept 9 bases outside the gene matches. CDR3 sequence: CASSSDRDYHTDTQYF. In DNA, the CDR3 is TGTGCCAGCAGTTCCGACCGGGACTACCACACAGATACGCAGTATTTT.

This clonotype was detected ten times or more. This chain joins TRBV6-2 or TRBV6-3 and TRBJ2-5; the match to TRBD2 covers 9 bases. Germline CDR1 and CDR2: MNHEY and SVGEGT. The CDR3 is 15 residues long. The ends lost 0 bases at V and 4 bases at J; junction bases unmatched: 3. The CDR3 is CASSYSGGRGETQYF. The CDR3 coding sequence is TGTGCCAGCAGTTACTCTGGCGGGAGGGGAGAGACCCAGTACTTC.